This T cell receptor (beta chain) was recorded in a study of T cell changes during pregnancy in multiple sclerosis. Repertoires were generated with immunoSEQ multiplex PCR, while TCRdb's copy carries only in-frame clones and drops some. The sample comprises almost 20,000 clones, less than 90% of which are singletons, and 6.5% to 9% rests with the top ten. The CDR3 sequence is 15 residues long. Trimming took 2 bases from V and 0 from J, leaving 10 bases between them. The V gene's germline CDR1 is SGHAT and CDR2 FQNNGV. This chain joins TRBV11-2 and TRBJ2-5, with unresolved D. This clonotype was sampled from a female donor in good health, enrolled as a control in a pregnancy study. The sequencing used CD8+ T cells from peripheral blood mononuclear cells, collected in the third trimester of pregnancy. For the CDR3, the DNA is TGTGCCAGCAGCTTAACCGAGGCAGACCAAGAGACCCAGTACTTC. Translated: CASSLTEADQETQYF.